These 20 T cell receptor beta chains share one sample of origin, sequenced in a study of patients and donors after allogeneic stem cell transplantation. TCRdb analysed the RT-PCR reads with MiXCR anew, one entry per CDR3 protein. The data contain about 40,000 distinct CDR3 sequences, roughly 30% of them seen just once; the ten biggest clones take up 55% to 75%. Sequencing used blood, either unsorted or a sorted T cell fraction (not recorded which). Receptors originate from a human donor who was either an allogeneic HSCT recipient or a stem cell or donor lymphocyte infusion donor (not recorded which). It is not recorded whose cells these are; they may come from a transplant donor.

The CDR3 sequence: CASKRGRSDQPQHF. Here the CDR3 DNA reads TGCGCCAGCAAGCGGGGGCGGAGTGATCAGCCCCAGCATTTT. This chain connects TRBV10-2 to TRBJ1-5, with a possible D match to TRBD1 (6 bases). The length of the CDR3 is 14 residues. Germline V gene data show CDR1 as WSHSY and CDR2 as SAAADI. V lost 7 bases and J 5 bases, leaving 15 bases between the germline ends.

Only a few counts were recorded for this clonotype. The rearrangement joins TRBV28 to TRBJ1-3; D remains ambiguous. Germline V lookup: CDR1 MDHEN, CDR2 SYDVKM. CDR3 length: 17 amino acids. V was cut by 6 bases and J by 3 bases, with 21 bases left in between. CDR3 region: CASSLLTRGVIGNTIYF. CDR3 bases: TGTGCCAGCAGCCTCCTGACGCGCGGCGTAATTGGAAACACCATATATTTT.

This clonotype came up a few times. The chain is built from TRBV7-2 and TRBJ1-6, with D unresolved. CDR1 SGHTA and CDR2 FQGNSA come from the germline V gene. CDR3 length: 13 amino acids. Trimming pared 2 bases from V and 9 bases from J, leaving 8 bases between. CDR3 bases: TGTGCCAGCAGCTTAACTCCCCCTTCACCCCTCCACTTT. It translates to CASSLTPPSPLHF.

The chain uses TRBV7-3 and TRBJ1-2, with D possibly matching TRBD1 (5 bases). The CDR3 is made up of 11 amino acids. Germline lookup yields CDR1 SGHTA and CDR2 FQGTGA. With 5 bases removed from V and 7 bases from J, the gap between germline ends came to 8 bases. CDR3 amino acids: CASSEGVGYTF. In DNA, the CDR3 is TGTGCCAGCAGCGAAGGGGTTGGCTACACCTTC. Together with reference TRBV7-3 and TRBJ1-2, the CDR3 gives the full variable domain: GAGVSQTPSNKVTEKGKYVELRCDPISGHTALYWYRQSLGQGPEFLIYFQGTGAADDSGLPNDRFFAVRPEGSVSTLKIQRTERGDSAVYLCASSEGVGYTFGSGTRLTVV.

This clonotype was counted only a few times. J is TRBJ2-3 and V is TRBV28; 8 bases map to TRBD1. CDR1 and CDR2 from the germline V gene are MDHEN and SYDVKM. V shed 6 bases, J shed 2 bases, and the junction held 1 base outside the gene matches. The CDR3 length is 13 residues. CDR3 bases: TGTGCCAGCAGGCAGGGGGCCACAGATACGCAGTATTTT. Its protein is CASRQGATDTQYF. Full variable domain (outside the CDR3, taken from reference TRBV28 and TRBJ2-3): DVKVTQSSRYLVKRTGEKVFLECVQDMDHENMFWYRQDPGLGLRLIYFSYDVKMKEKGDIPEGYSVSREKKERFSLILESASTNQTSMYLCASRQGATDTQYFGPGTRLTVL.

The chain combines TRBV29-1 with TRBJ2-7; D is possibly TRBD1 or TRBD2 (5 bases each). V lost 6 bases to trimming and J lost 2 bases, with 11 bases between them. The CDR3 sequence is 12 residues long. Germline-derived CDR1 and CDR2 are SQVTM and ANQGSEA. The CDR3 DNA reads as TGCAGCGTACCGGGACCCACCTACGAGCAGTACTTC. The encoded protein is CSVPGPTYEQYF.

The CDR3 loop reads CASSSVRTGYYEQYF. The CDR3 region has the DNA TGTGCCAGCAGTTCCGTACGAACAGGTTACTACGAGCAGTACTTC. The genes are TRBV12-3 or TRBV12-4 and TRBJ2-7; D may be TRBD1 (5 bases). This CDR3 comprises 15 residues. The V end lost 4 bases, the J end lost 3 bases, and 16 bases lay between the germline ends.

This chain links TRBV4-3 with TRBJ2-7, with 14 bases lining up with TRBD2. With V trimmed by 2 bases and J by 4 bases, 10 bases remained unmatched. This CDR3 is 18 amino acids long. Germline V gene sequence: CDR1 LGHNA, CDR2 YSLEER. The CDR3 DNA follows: TGCGCCAGCAGCCAACTAGCAACCGGGACTAGCGGGAGTTACGAGCAGTACTTC. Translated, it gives CASSQLATGTSGSYEQYF.

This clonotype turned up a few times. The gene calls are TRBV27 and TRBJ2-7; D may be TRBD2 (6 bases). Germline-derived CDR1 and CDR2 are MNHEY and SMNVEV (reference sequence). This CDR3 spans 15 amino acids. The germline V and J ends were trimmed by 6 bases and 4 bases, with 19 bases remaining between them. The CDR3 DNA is TGTGCCAGCAGAAGAATGGACGCAGGACTATACGAGCAGTACTTC. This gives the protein CASRRMDAGLYEQYF.

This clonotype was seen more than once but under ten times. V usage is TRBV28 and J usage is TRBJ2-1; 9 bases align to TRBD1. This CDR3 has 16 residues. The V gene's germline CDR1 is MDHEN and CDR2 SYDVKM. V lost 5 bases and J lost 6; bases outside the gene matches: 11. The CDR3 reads CASSPHAGTGFNEQFF. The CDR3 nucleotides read TGTGCCAGCAGTCCTCATGCCGGGACAGGGTTCAATGAGCAGTTCTTC.

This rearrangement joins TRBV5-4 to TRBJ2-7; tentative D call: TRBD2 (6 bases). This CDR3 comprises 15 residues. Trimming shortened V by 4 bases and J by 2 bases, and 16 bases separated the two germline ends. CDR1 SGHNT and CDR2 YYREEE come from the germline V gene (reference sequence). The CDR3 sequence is CASSQPSVSTYEQYF. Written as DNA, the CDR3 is TGTGCCAGCAGCCAACCTAGCGTTTCCACCTACGAGCAGTACTTC.

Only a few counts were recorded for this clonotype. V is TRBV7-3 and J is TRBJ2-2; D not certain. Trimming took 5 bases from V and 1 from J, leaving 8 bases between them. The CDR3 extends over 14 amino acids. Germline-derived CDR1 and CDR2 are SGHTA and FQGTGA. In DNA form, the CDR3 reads TGTGCCAGCAGCGTCCGCGGGAACACCGGGGAGCTGTTTTTT. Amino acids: CASSVRGNTGELFF.

CDR3 loop: CASSPEPAGGETQYF. CDR3 DNA: TGTGCCAGCAGTCCAGAACCGGCCGGAGGGGAGACCCAGTACTTC. This rearrangement joins TRBV6-5 to TRBJ2-5, with a weak D call TRBD2 (6 bases). Deletions cut 5 bases from V and 5 bases from J, with 18 bases between. Germline values: CDR1 MNHEY, CDR2 SVGAGI. The CDR3 has 15 amino acids.

CDR3 coding DNA: TGCGCCAGCAGCTTACTAGCGCGCACAGATACGCAGTATTTT. Its translation: CASSLLARTDTQYF. The chain joins TRBV5-1 to TRBJ2-3, with 7 nucleotides matching TRBD2. The length of the CDR3 is 14 residues. Trimming removed 2 bases from V and 1 base from J; junction bases left unmatched: 1. From germline, CDR1 is SGHRS and CDR2 YFSETQ.

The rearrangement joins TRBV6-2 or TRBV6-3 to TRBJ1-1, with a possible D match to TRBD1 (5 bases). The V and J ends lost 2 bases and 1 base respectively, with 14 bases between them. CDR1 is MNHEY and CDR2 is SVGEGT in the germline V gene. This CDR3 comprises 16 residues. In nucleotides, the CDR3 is TGTGCCAGCAGTTACCCGCCAGGGACGGGGAACACTGAAGCTTTCTTT. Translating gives CASSYPPGTGNTEAFF.

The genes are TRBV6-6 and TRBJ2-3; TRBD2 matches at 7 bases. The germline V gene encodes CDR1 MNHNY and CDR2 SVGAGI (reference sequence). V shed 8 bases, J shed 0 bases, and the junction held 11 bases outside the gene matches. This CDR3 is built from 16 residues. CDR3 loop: CASGNPSRGSTDTQYF. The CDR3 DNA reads TGTGCCAGCGGTAACCCATCGCGGGGGAGCACAGATACGCAGTATTTT.

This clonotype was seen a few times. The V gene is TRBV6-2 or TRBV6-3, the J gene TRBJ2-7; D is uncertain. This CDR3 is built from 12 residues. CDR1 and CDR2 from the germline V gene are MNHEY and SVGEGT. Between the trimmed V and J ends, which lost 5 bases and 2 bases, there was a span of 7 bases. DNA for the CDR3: TGTGCCAGCAGTCGGCACCCCTACGAGCAGTACTTC. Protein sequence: CASSRHPYEQYF.

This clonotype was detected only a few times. This CDR3 reads CASSVAHRPTYNEQFF. The DNA for the CDR3 is TGTGCCAGCAGTGTGGCTCATCGGCCAACCTACAATGAGCAGTTCTTC. The chain links TRBV2 to TRBJ2-1; D gene unclear. The CDR3 runs 16 residues. With 4 bases removed from V and 2 bases from J, the gap between germline ends came to 15 bases. The germline V gene encodes CDR1 SNHLY and CDR2 FYNNEI.

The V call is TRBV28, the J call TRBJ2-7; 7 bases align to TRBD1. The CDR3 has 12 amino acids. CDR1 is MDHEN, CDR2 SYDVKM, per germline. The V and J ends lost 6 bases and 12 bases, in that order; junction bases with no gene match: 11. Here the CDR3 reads CASSQTGYRPYF. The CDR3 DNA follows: TGTGCCAGCAGCCAGACAGGGTATCGTCCGTACTTC.

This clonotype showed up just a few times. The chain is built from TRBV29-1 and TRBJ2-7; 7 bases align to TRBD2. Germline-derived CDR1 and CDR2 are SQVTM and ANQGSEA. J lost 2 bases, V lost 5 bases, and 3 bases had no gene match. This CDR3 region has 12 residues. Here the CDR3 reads CSVRAGTYEQYF. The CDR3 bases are TGCAGCGTTAGAGCGGGAACCTACGAGCAGTACTTC.